These 19 T cell receptor beta chains were all obtained from the same sample, sequenced in a study of graft-versus-host responses after intestinal transplantation. Antigens for these TCRs are unknown. Clones were sequenced by immunoSEQ multiplex PCR, and TCRdb holds only the in-frame ones, with some missing. The table includes roughly 120,000 clones, approximately 92% detected once. The specimen comprised unstimulated CD4+ T cells sorted from spleen or lymph node cells, sampled before transplant. The receptors here all came from a human donor who was the organ donor for an intestinal transplant.

The gene calls are TRBV6-5 and TRBJ1-2; TRBD1 matches at 10 bases. Germline V CDR1 and CDR2: MNHEY, SVGAGI. V lost 6 bases, J lost 3 bases, and 7 bases stayed unmatched. The CDR3 extends over 15 amino acids. DNA of the CDR3: TGTGCCAGCAGCTCGACAGGGGGCGCTTACTATGGCTACACCTTC. Translation gives CASSSTGGAYYGYTF.

The chain recombines TRBV7-3 with TRBJ2-1, with TRBD2 identical over 15 bases. Germline CDR1 SGHTA, CDR2 FQGTGA. The CDR3 sequence is 16 residues long. The V segment lost 4 bases and the J segment 6 bases; nucleotides outside the gene matches: 4. The CDR3 DNA is TGTGCCAGCAGCTCCCGGACTAGCGGGAGGGGCAATGAGCAGTTCTTC. The encoded protein is CASSSRTSGRGNEQFF.

The chain employs TRBV29-1 and TRBJ2-3; 11 nucleotides align to TRBD2. This CDR3 has 16 residues. Losses at the gene ends were 5 bases for V and 0 bases for J; bases not matched to a gene: 7. Looked up from germline, CDR1 is SQVTM and CDR2 is ANQGSEA. The CDR3 sequence is CSVLAGGVLSTDTQYF. DNA of the CDR3: TGCAGCGTTTTAGCGGGAGGGGTCCTTAGCACAGATACGCAGTATTTT.

The chain employs TRBV19 and TRBJ1-2, with 8 bases matching TRBD1. This CDR3 has 18 residues. Trimming took 5 bases from V and 0 from J; bases not matched to a gene: 14. CDR1 is LNHDA and CDR2 is SQIVND in the germline V gene (reference sequence). DNA for the CDR3: TGTGCCAGTAGTTCAAAACTATACCGGGACAGGACTAACTATGGCTACACCTTC. Amino acids: CASSSKLYRDRTNYGYTF.

The genes are TRBV7-2 and TRBJ2-1; D is perhaps TRBD2 (6 bases). V was clipped by 5 bases and J by 8 bases, with 22 bases between them. CDR1 SGHTA and CDR2 FQGNSA come from the germline V gene. CDR3 length: 16 residues. Here the CDR3 reads CASSAGTARFMDEQFF. Here the CDR3 DNA reads TGTGCCAGCAGCGCGGGGACTGCACGCTTTATGGATGAGCAGTTCTTC.

The chain recombines TRBV19 with TRBJ2-3; 7 bases are a match to TRBD2. There are 15 residues in the CDR3. CDR1 LNHDA and CDR2 SQIVND come from the germline V gene (reference sequence). The V segment lost 3 bases and the J segment 5 bases; nucleotides outside the gene matches: 8. Written as DNA, the CDR3 is TGTGCCAGTAGTATGCGACTAGCCAAGGGAGATACGCAGTATTTT. This gives the protein CASSMRLAKGDTQYF.

The chain carries TRBV6-6 and TRBJ1-2; TRBD1 is a possible D gene (5 bases). V lost 1 base and J 5 bases, leaving 14 bases between the germline ends. Germline assignment: CDR1 MNHNY and CDR2 SVGAGI (reference sequence). This CDR3 contains 15 residues. The CDR3 DNA reads TGTGCCAGCAGTTACTTCCCCCGGGGCCCTTATGGCTACACCTTC. Amino acid sequence: CASSYFPRGPYGYTF.

J is TRBJ1-2 and V is TRBV6-6; 7 nucleotides line up with TRBD1. J gave up 4 bases and V 6 bases, and 5 bases lay outside the gene matches. This CDR3 has 13 amino acids. CDR1 is MNHNY, CDR2 SVGAGI, per germline (reference sequence). The DNA for the CDR3 is TGTGCCAGCAGATACAGGGGCGGCTATGGCTACACCTTC. It translates to CASRYRGGYGYTF.

This chain connects TRBV6-5 to TRBJ1-2; D not certain. Between the trimmed V and J ends, which lost 0 bases and 0 bases, there was a span of 5 bases. The CDR3 covers 14 residues. Looked up from germline, CDR1 is MNHEY and CDR2 is SVGAGI. As DNA, the CDR3 is TGTGCCAGCAGTTACTCGAGAACTAACTATGGCTACACCTTC. Translating it yields CASSYSRTNYGYTF.

In this sample, this clone turned up once. V gene TRBV6-1 combines with J gene TRBJ1-2; D uncertain. The CDR3 has 14 residues. V gave up 2 bases and J gave up 5 bases, with 12 bases separating them. Looked up from germline, CDR1 is MNHNS and CDR2 is SASEGT. CDR3 DNA sequence: TGTGCCAGCAGTGAAATAGTGCCCAATTATGGCTACACCTTC. Amino acid sequence: CASSEIVPNYGYTF.

This chain uses TRBV19 with TRBJ2-5; TRBD2 aligns across 13 bases. V dropped 5 bases and J dropped 5; count of bases not matched to a gene: 5. The CDR3 totals 15 residues. The germline CDR1 and CDR2 sequences are LNHDA and SQIVND (reference sequence). The CDR3 is CASSPGLAGVETQYF. In DNA form, the CDR3 reads TGTGCCAGTAGTCCCGGACTAGCGGGAGTGGAGACCCAGTACTTC.

The rearrangement uses TRBV7-9 and TRBJ2-5, with 11 bases that match TRBD2. Germline V lookup: CDR1 SEHNR, CDR2 FQNEAQ (reference sequence). The ends lost 5 bases at V and 0 bases at J; junction bases unmatched: 8. The CDR3 consists of 17 residues. CDR3 bases: TGTGCCAGCAGCCCCAGGCTAGCGGGAGGCTACCAAGAGACCCAGTACTTC. This sequence encodes CASSPRLAGGYQETQYF.

The gene calls are TRBV6-6 and TRBJ1-5; D unclear. Germline CDR1 reads MNHNY; CDR2 reads SVGAGI (reference sequence). CDR3 length: 14 residues. Trimming pared 2 bases from V and 4 bases from J, leaving 9 bases between. CDR3 coding DNA: TGTGCCAGCAGTTACAAAGGGTGGAATCAGCCCCAGCATTTT. The encoded protein is CASSYKGWNQPQHF.

In its sample, this clone was seen a few times. The CDR3: CASSRRLAGAYEQYF. As DNA, the CDR3 is TGTGCCAGCAGCCGACGGCTAGCGGGGGCCTACGAGCAGTACTTC. This sequence joins TRBV5-8 and TRBJ2-7; 10 bases align to TRBD2. The germline gives CDR1 SGHTS, CDR2 YDEGEE. The CDR3 extends over 15 amino acids. The V gene end was trimmed by 4 bases and the J gene end by 2 bases; junction bases not matched to a gene: 6. Full variable domain (remainder filled in from reference TRBV5-8 and TRBJ2-7): EAGVTQSPTHLIKTRGQQATLRCSPISGHTSVYWYQQALGLGLQFLLWYDEGEERNRGNFPPRFSGRQFPNYSSELNVNALELEDSALYLCASSRRLAGAYEQYFGPGTRLTVT.

This clone was observed a handful of times. V gene TRBV6-1 combines with J gene TRBJ2-1, with 7 bases that match TRBD2. Germline CDR1 and CDR2: MNHNS and SASEGT. Trimming cost V 4 bases and J 10 bases; bases outside gene matches: 7. The CDR3 contains 13 residues. The CDR3 DNA follows: TGTGCCAGCAGTGGGGGGGGTTTACGGGAGCAGTTCTTC. Amino acids: CASSGGGLREQFF.

The chain has TRBV5-1 and TRBJ2-3; TRBD2 agrees at 13 bases. The CDR3 loop spans 16 amino acids. Trimming removed 2 bases from V and 3 bases from J; junction bases left unmatched: 3. The germline CDR1 and CDR2 sequences are SGHRS and YFSETQ. In DNA, the CDR3 is TGCGCCAGCAGCTTAGTGACTAGCGGGAGGACAGATACGCAGTATTTT. This sequence encodes CASSLVTSGRTDTQYF. The full variable domain, completed using reference TRBV5-1 and TRBJ2-3, is KAGVTQTPRYLIKTRGQQVTLSCSPISGHRSVSWYQQTPGQGLQFLFEYFSETQRNKGNFPGRFSGRQFSNSRSEMNVSTLELGDSALYLCASSLVTSGRTDTQYFGPGTRLTVL.

This chain connects TRBV6-6 to TRBJ1-4; D unclear. Germline loops: CDR1 MNHNY, CDR2 SVGAGI (reference sequence). The CDR3 spans 14 residues. Trimming pared 4 bases from V and 3 bases from J, leaving 9 bases between. The CDR3 loop is CASSWGGSNEKLFF. For the CDR3, the DNA is TGTGCCAGCAGTTGGGGAGGTTCTAATGAAAAACTGTTTTTT.

J is TRBJ2-3 and V is TRBV7-2; D perhaps matches TRBD1 (5 bases). V dropped 8 bases and J dropped 0 bases, with 6 bases sitting between them. The CDR3 totals 12 residues. Germline CDR1 and CDR2: SGHTA and FQGNSA. The CDR3: CASGASTDTQYF. The DNA for the CDR3 is TGTGCCAGCGGGGCTAGCACAGATACGCAGTATTTT.

A note on this clone: Other nucleotide sequences from this sample produce the same CDR3. The chain carries TRBV7-2 and TRBJ1-5; D call uncertain. The CDR3 is 14 amino acids. Germline loops: CDR1 SGHTA, CDR2 FQGNSA. V dropped 5 bases and J dropped 3 bases, with 11 bases sitting between them. CDR3: CASSLEHFNQPQHF. As DNA, the CDR3 is TGTGCCAGCAGCCTCGAACACTTCAATCAGCCCCAGCATTTT. Using reference TRBV7-2 and TRBJ1-5 for the parts outside the CDR3, the full variable domain is GAGVSQSPSNKVTEKGKDVELRCDPISGHTALYWYRQSLGQGLEFLIYFQGNSAPDKSGLPSDRFSAERTGGSVSTLTIQRTQQEDSAVYLCASSLEHFNQPQHFGDGTRLSIL.